This T cell receptor (beta chain) was recorded in a study of regulatory T cells in long-lasting Graves disease. Overall study results and limits: TCR diversity was lower in persistent Graves' patients than in newly diagnosed ones.

This clonotype was counted many times. Its antigen is as yet unknown. The authors built TCR beta libraries using iRepertoire HTBI primers and Arm-PCR of CDR3 regions. TCRdb reprocessed the multiplex PCR reads with MiXCR, giving one entry per CDR3 protein. The sample shows about 620,000 distinct CDR3 sequences, 15% to 20% of them seen only once. The CDR3 is made up of 14 amino acids. CDR1 is MDHEN, CDR2 SYDVKM, per germline. The V gene end was trimmed by 6 bases and the J gene end by 4 bases; junction bases not matched to a gene: 8. Sample time point: newly diagnosed GD, antithyroid drugs for less than 3 months. Extracted RNA from PBMCs served as the source of the TCR library. The same sample was also studied in work on T cells in Graves' hyperthyroidism and ophthalmopathy. That study reports: The study defined stable Graves' hyperthyroidism as no ophthalmopathy progression within 18 months. Clinical symptoms, serum thyroxine and TRAb, thyroid ultrasound and orbital computed tomography were used for the diagnoses. The TCR CDR3 was amplified in a first-round RT-PCR using the HTBI primer set.

The chain employs TRBV28 and TRBJ2-7; 8 bases match TRBD2. The specimen was peripheral blood mononuclear cells (PBMCs), collected at new diagnosis, from a patient treated with antithyroid drugs. The sequence was collected from a woman in her 30s with Graves disease. CDR3 nucleotide sequence: TGTGCCAGCAGGTCAGCGGGAGTGTATTACGAGCAGTACTTC. Its protein is CASRSAGVYYEQYF. Using reference TRBV28 and TRBJ2-7 for the parts outside the CDR3, the full variable domain is DVKVTQSSRYLVKRTGEKVFLECVQDMDHENMFWYRQDPGLGLRLIYFSYDVKMKEKGDIPEGYSVSREKKERFSLILESASTNQTSMYLCASRSAGVYYEQYFGPGTRLTVT.